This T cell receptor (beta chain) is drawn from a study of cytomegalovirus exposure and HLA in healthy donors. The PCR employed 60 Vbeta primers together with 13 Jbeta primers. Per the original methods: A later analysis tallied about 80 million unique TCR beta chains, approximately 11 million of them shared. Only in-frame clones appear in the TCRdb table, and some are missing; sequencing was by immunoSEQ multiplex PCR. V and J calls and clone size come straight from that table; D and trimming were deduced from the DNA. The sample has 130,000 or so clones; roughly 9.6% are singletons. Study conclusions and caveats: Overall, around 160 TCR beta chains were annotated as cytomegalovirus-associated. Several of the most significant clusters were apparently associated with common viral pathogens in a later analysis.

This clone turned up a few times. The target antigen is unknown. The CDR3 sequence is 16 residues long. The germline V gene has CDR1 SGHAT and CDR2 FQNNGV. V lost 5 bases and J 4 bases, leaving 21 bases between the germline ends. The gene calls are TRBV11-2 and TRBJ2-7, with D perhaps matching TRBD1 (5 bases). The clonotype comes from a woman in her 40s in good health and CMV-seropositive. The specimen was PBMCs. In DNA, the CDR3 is TGTGCCAGCAGCCTCCAGACCGGGTCAAGGGGATACGAGCAGTACTTC. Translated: CASSLQTGSRGYEQYF. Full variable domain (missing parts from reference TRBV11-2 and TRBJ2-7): EAGVAQSPRYKIIEKRQSVAFWCNPISGHATLYWYQQILGQGPKLLIQFQNNGVVDDSQLPKDRFSAERLKGVDSTLKIQPAKLEDSAVYLCASSLQTGSRGYEQYFGPGTRLTVT.